This TCR beta chain was found in a study of blood T cell repertoires in COVID-19. Here immunoSEQ multiplex PCR was the method, and the copy in TCRdb shows in-frame clones only, minus some. The sample lists some 290,000 clones; 81% were seen once. This TCR was sampled from a woman aged 55-70 years with active or convalescent COVID-19. The sample taken for sequencing was peripheral blood.

The CDR3 DNA sequence: TGCGCCAGCAGCTTTAGACTGACCTATGGCTACACCTTC. This codes for CASSFRLTYGYTF. This chain links TRBV5-1 with TRBJ1-2; D remains unclear. V shed 2 bases and J shed 4 bases, with 9 bases lying between them. The CDR3 extends over 13 amino acids. Germline V gene data show CDR1 as SGHRS and CDR2 as YFSETQ.